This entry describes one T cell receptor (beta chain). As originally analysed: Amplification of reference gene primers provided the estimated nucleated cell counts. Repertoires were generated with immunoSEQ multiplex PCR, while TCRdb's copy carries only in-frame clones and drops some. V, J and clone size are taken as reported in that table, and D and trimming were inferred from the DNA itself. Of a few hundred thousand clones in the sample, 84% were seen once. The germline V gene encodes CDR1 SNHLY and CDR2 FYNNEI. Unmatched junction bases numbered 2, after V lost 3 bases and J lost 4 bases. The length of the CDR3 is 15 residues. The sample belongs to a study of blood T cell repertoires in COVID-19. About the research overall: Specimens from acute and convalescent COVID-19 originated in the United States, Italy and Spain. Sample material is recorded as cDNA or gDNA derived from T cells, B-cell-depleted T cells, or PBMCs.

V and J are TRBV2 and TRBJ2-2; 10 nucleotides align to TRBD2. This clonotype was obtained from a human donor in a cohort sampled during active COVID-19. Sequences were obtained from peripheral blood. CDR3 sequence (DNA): TGTGCCAGCAGTGAGGCTAGCGGGAGCACCGGGGAGCTGTTTTTT. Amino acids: CASSEASGSTGELFF.